A selection of T cell receptor beta chains follows, all from one sample in a study of glioma-infiltrating T cells after dendritic cell vaccination. Assay used: immunoSEQ multiplex PCR; TCRdb lists only in-frame clones, some missing. Here the sample spans about 50,000 clones, about 91% being singletons. Material: blood, obtained after dendritic cell vaccination. The source is a human donor with glioblastoma. Each CDR3 is given with its conserved first and last residue. The D gene is left open where the match is weak. Clone sizes are given selectively: once, few, many, or a class where the clone is expanded.

j_gene | d_gene | v_gene | abundance | len | CDR3aa | CDR3nt
TRBJ1-5 | TRBD1 | TRBV5-1 | - | 14 | CASSFGQGGQPQHF | TGCGCCAGCAGCTTTGGACAGGGCGGTCAGCCCCAGCATTTT
TRBJ2-1 | TRBD2 | TRBV7-9 | - | 16 | CASSISGRKSVDEQFF | TGTGCCAGCAGCATCAGCGGGAGAAAGTCGGTGGATGAGCAGTTCTTC
TRBJ1-1 | TRBD1 | TRBV7-8 | - | 13 | CASKDREDSEAFF | TGTGCCAGCAAGGACAGGGAGGATAGTGAAGCTTTCTTT
TRBJ1-6 | - | TRBV5-1 | - | 15 | CASSLSTSYNSPLHF | TGCGCCAGCAGTCTATCGACAAGCTATAATTCACCCCTCCACTTT
TRBJ1-3 | - | TRBV6-1 | - | 14 | CASSGGGSGNTIYF | TGTGCCAGCAGTGGGGGGGGATCCGGAAACACCATATATTTT
TRBJ2-3 | - | TRBV6-5 | - | 14 | CASSYSRATDTQYF | TGTGCCAGCAGTTACAGCAGGGCCACAGATACGCAGTATTTT
TRBJ2-3 | TRBD2 | TRBV10-3 | - | 15 | CAISEVAGDSDTQYF | TGTGCCATCAGTGAGGTAGCGGGAGATTCAGATACGCAGTATTTT
TRBJ2-7 | - | TRBV19 | - | 13 | CASSAQQSAAQYF | TGTGCCAGTAGTGCACAACAGAGTGCCGCGCAGTACTTC
TRBJ2-7 | - | TRBV6-6 | - | 16 | CASSYSNQYGSKEQYF | TGTGCCAGCAGTTACTCGAATCAATACGGGAGTAAAGAGCAGTACTTC
TRBJ2-7 | TRBD2 | TRBV11-2 | once | 16 | CASSPGGRGRYYEQYF | TGTGCCAGCAGCCCCGGGGGGAGGGGAAGGTACTACGAGCAGTACTTC
TRBJ2-2 | - | TRBV12-5 | - | 18 | CASGLVFLGRYNTGELFF | TGTGCTAGTGGTTTGGTATTTTTGGGGCGTTACAACACCGGGGAGCTGTTTTTT
TRBJ1-1 | - | TRBV7-2 | - | 15 | CASRGAVYRDTEAFF | TGTGCCAGCAGGGGGGCAGTGTACAGAGACACTGAAGCTTTCTTT
TRBJ1-2 | TRBD1 | TRBV5-8 | - | 14 | CASSFRDRVRGYTF | TGTGCCAGCAGCTTCCGGGACAGGGTCCGAGGCTACACCTTC
TRBJ1-3 | - | TRBV6-1 | - | 14 | CASENRVPGNTIYF | TGTGCCAGCGAAAACAGGGTCCCTGGAAACACCATATATTTT
TRBJ1-1 | TRBD1 | TRBV6-5 | - | 15 | CASSWSGTGGTEAFF | TGTGCCAGCAGTTGGTCCGGGACAGGGGGAACTGAAGCTTTCTTT
TRBJ2-3 | TRBD2 | TRBV5-6 | - | 14 | CASSFSRGGYTQYF | TGTGCCAGCAGCTTTTCCCGGGGGGGATATACGCAGTATTTT
TRBJ2-7 | TRBD2 | TRBV4-1 | - | 17 | CASSQKFGSGMAYEQYF | TGCGCCAGCAGCCAAAAGTTTGGGAGCGGGATGGCCTACGAGCAGTACTTC
TRBJ2-1 | TRBD2 | TRBV6-5 | once | 13 | CASSSGRYNEQFF | TGTGCCAGCAGTTCCGGGAGGTACAATGAGCAGTTCTTC
TRBJ2-7 | - | TRBV7-2 | once | 14 | CASSPWTVNYEQYF | TGTGCCAGCAGCCCCTGGACAGTAAACTACGAGCAGTACTTC
TRBJ1-2 | - | TRBV6-1 | - | 11 | CASSEEPSYTF | TGTGCCAGCAGTGAAGAGCCGAGCTACACCTTC
TRBJ1-6 | - | TRBV6-5 | - | 16 | CASSYTFTGNNSPLHF | TGTGCCAGCAGTTATACATTTACAGGGAACAATTCACCCCTCCACTTT
TRBJ2-5 | - | TRBV7-2 | - | 14 | CASSRDHERETQYF | TGTGCCAGCAGCCGAGATCACGAGAGGGAGACCCAGTACTTC
TRBJ2-3 | - | TRBV5-1 | - | 14 | CASSLGAIADTQYF | TGCGCCAGCAGCTTGGGAGCGATAGCAGATACGCAGTATTTT
TRBJ2-7 | TRBD2 | TRBV7-8 | - | 16 | CASSTLREGLSYEQYF | TGTGCCAGCAGCACTCTTCGGGAGGGCCTCTCCTACGAGCAGTACTTC
TRBJ2-1 | - | TRBV7-3 | - | 14 | CASSAVWGPNEQFF | TGTGCCAGCAGCGCCGTGTGGGGGCCCAATGAGCAGTTCTTC
TRBJ2-1 | - | TRBV9 | - | 15 | CASSVASRSYNEQFF | TGTGCCAGCAGCGTAGCTTCCCGGAGCTACAATGAGCAGTTCTTC
TRBJ2-2 | TRBD1 | TRBV10-3 | - | 15 | CAINKDRGRPGELFF | TGTGCCATCAACAAGGACAGGGGGCGGCCCGGGGAGCTGTTTTTT
TRBJ2-2 | TRBD1 | TRBV7-9 | - | 16 | CASRDRDRIPTGELFF | TGTGCCAGCAGAGACCGGGACAGAATTCCCACCGGGGAGCTGTTTTTT
TRBJ1-5 | - | TRBV7-3 | - | 13 | CASSRDRDQPQHF | TGTGCCAGCAGCCGTGACCGGGATCAGCCCCAGCATTTT
TRBJ2-1 | - | TRBV21-1 | few | 19 | CASSPLYFYGTGGDYEQFF | TGTGCCAGCAGCCCCTTGTACTTCTACGGGACAGGGGGGGATTATGAGCAGTTCTTC
TRBJ2-5 | - | TRBV5-1 | - | 14 | CASSLGLRQETQYF | TGCGCCAGCAGCTTGGGGCTCCGCCAAGAGACCCAGTACTTC
TRBJ1-1 | - | TRBV9 | - | 16 | CASSPIGDSGYTEAFF | TGTGCCAGCAGCCCAATCGGGGACTCCGGATACACTGAAGCTTTCTTT
TRBJ2-1 | TRBD2 | TRBV27 | - | 16 | CASSSRLAGAYNEQFF | TGTGCCAGCAGTTCGCGACTAGCGGGAGCCTACAATGAGCAGTTCTTC
TRBJ2-2 | TRBD2 | TRBV5-6 | - | 16 | CASRRSGTSHTGELFF | TGTGCCAGCAGACGATCCGGGACTAGCCACACCGGGGAGCTGTTTTTT
TRBJ2-2 | TRBD1 | TRBV11-1 | - | 15 | CASSFPGQGYWELFF | TGTGCCAGCAGCTTCCCGGGACAGGGCTACTGGGAGCTGTTTTTT
TRBJ2-3 | - | TRBV9 | - | 15 | CASSSEGRGSDTQYF | TGTGCCAGCAGTTCCGAGGGTAGGGGGTCAGATACGCAGTATTTT
TRBJ2-3 | - | TRBV6-5 | - | 11 | CASQSTDTQYF | TGTGCCAGTCAGAGCACAGATACGCAGTATTTT
TRBJ2-1 | - | TRBV4-2 | - | 15 | CASSQGIGVNNEQFF | TGTGCCAGCAGCCAAGGTATAGGGGTGAACAATGAGCAGTTCTTC
TRBJ2-7 | TRBD1 | TRBV5-1 | - | 14 | CASSRDRYSYEQYF | TGCGCCAGCAGCAGGGACAGATATTCCTACGAGCAGTACTTC
TRBJ2-5 | - | TRBV7-2 | - | 14 | CASSLGAREETQYF | TGTGCCAGCAGCTTAGGAGCGAGGGAAGAGACCCAGTACTTC
TRBJ2-4 | - | TRBV6-1 | - | 17 | CASSEASLVNSKNIQYF | TGTGCCAGCAGTGAAGCTTCACTGGTGAACTCCAAAAACATTCAGTACTTC
TRBJ1-2 | - | TRBV28 | - | 15 | CASSLGGQRQRGYTF | TGTGCCAGCAGTTTAGGGGGACAACGCCAACGGGGCTACACCTTC
TRBJ1-6 | TRBD1 | TRBV4-1 | - | 15 | CASSQRQGANSPLHF | TGCGCCAGCAGCCAACGGCAGGGGGCGAATTCACCCCTCCACTTT
TRBJ2-1 | - | TRBV4-1 | - | 16 | CASSQLNSGAGNEQFF | TGCGCCAGCAGCCAGCTAAACTCAGGTGCGGGCAATGAGCAGTTCTTC
TRBJ1-2 | - | TRBV28 | - | 16 | CAANRRQDAASGGYTF | TGTGCCGCAAACCGGCGACAGGATGCGGCCTCCGGAGGCTACACCTTC
TRBJ2-1 | - | TRBV27 | - | 15 | CASSLSGGSYNEQFF | TGTGCCAGCAGTTTATCAGGGGGTTCCTACAATGAGCAGTTCTTC
TRBJ2-7 | - | TRBV5-5 | - | 14 | CASSFWTASYEQYF | TGTGCCAGCAGCTTTTGGACAGCCTCCTACGAGCAGTACTTC
TRBJ2-3 | - | TRBV7-6 | - | 15 | CASSLGTGYTDTQYF | TGTGCCAGCAGCTTAGGGACGGGATACACAGATACGCAGTATTTT
TRBJ2-7 | - | TRBV5-4 | - | 15 | CASHPSGMGAYEQYF | TGTGCCAGCCACCCATCGGGGATGGGGGCGTACGAGCAGTACTTC
TRBJ2-7 | - | TRBV5-1 | - | 14 | CASSLAAGAYEQYF | TGCGCCAGCAGCTTGGCCGCCGGAGCCTACGAGCAGTACTTC